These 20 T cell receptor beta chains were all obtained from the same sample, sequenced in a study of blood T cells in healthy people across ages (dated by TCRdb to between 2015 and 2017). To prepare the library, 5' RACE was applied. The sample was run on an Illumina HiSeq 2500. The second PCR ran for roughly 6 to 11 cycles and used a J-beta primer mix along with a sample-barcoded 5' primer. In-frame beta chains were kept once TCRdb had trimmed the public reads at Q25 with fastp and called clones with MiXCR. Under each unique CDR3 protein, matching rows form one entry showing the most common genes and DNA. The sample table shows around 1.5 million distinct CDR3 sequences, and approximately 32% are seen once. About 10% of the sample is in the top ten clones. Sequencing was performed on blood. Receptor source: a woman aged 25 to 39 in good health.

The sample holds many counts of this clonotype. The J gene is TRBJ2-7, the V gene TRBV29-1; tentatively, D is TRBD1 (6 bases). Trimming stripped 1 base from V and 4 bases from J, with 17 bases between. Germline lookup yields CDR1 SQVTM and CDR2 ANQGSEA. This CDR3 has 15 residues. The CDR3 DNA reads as TGCAGCGTTGAAGTAGGGGGAAGGTGGTTATACGAGCAGTACTTC. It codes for CSVEVGGRWLYEQYF.

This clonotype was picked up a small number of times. The CDR3 nucleotides are TGTCCCCCCCCGCATGAGCAGTTCTTC. Its protein product is CPPPHEQFF. V is TRBV21-1 and J is TRBJ2-1; TRBD1 is the table's D call, not checked against the DNA. TRBV21-1 is shown as a pseudogene. The CDR3 length is 9 residues.

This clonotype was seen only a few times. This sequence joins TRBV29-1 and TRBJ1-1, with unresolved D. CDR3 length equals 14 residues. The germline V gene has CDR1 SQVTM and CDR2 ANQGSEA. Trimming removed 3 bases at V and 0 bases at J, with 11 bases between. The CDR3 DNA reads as TGCAGCGTTGAGTTCGGCTTGTTGAACACTGAAGCTTTCTTT. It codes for CSVEFGLLNTEAFF.

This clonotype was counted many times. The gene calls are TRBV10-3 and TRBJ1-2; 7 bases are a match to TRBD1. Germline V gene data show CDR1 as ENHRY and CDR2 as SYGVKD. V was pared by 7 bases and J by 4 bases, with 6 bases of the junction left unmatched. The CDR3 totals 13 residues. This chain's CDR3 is CAINRQGSYGYTF. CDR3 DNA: TGTGCCATCAATCGACAGGGTAGCTATGGCTACACCTTC.

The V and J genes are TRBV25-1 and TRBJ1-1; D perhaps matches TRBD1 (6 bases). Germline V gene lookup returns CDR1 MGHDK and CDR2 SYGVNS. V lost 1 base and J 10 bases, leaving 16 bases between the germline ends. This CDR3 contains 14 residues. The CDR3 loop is CASSEWEGGSGAFF. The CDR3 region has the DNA TGTGCCAGCAGTGAATGGGAGGGGGGGAGTGGAGCTTTCTTT.

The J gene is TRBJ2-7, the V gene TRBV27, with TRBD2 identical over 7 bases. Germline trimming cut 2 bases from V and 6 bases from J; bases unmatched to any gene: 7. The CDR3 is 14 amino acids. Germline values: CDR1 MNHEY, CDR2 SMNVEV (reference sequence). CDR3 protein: CASSLGGSPLEQYF. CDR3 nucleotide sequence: TGTGCCAGCAGTTTAGGCGGGAGCCCCCTCGAGCAGTACTTC.

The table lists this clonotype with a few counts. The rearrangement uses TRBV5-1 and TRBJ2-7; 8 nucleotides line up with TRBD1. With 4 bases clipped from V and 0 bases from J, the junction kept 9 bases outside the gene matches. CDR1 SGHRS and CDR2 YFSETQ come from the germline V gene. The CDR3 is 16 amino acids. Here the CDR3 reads CASSTQGDQYSYEQYF. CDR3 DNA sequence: TGCGCCAGCAGCACACAGGGGGACCAATACTCCTACGAGCAGTACTTC.

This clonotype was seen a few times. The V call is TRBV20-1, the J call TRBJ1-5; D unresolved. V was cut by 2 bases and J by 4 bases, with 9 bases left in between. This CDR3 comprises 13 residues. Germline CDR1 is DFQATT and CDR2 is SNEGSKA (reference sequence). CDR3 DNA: TGCAGTGCTAGATTGGCTGTAAATCAGCCCCAGCATTTT. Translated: CSARLAVNQPQHF.

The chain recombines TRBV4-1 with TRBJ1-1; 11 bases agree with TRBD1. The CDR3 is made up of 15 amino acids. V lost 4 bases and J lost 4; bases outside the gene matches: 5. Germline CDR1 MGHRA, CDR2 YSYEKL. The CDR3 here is CASSLRTGGRTEAFF. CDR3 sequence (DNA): TGCGCCAGCAGCCTACGGACAGGGGGCCGCACTGAAGCTTTCTTT.

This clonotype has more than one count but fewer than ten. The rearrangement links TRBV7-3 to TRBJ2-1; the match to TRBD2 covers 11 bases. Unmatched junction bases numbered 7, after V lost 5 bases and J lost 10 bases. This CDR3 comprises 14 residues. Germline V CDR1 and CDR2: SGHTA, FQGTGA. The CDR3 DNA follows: TGTGCCAGCAGCCTACTAGCGGGAGCACCCGAGCAGTTCTTC. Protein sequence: CASSLLAGAPEQFF.

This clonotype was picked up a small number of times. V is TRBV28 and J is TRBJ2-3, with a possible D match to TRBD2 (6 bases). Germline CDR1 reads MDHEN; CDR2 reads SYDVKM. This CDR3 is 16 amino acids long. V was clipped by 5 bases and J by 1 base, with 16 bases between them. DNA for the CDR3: TGTGCCAGCAGTCCCGTCCTAGCGAGAGGCACAGATACGCAGTATTTT. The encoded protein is CASSPVLARGTDTQYF.

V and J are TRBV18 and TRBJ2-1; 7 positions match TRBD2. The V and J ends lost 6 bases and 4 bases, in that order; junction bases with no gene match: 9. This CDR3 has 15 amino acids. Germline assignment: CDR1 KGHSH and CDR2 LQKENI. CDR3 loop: CASSPDPGLYNEQFF. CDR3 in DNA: TGTGCCAGCTCTCCGGATCCGGGACTATACAATGAGCAGTTCTTC.

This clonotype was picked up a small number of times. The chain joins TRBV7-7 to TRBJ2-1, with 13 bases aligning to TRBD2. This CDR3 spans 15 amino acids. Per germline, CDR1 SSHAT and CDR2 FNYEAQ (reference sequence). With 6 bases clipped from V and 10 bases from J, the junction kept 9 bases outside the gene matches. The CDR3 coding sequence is TGTGCCAGCAGTAAAGGACTAGCGGGGGCGGACGAGCAGTTCTTC. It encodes CASSKGLAGADEQFF. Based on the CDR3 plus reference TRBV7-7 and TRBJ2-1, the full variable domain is GAGVSQSPRYKVTKRGQDVTLRCDPISSHATLYWYQQALGQGPEFLTYFNYEAQPDKSGLPSDRFSAERPEGSISTLTIQRTEQRDSAMYRCASSKGLAGADEQFFGPGTRLTVL.

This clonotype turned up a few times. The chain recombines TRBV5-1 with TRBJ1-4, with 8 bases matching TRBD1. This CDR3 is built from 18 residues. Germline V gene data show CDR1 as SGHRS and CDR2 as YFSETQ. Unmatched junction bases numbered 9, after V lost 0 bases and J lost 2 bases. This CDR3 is CASSLGYGQGGTNEKLFF. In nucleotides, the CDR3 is TGCGCCAGCAGCTTGGGATACGGACAGGGAGGCACTAATGAAAAACTGTTTTTT.

CDR3 amino acids: CASRSVGITRSSYEQYF. The CDR3 DNA follows: TGTGCCAGCAGGTCGGTCGGTATCACTAGGAGCTCCTACGAGCAGTACTTC. The gene calls are TRBV6-1 and TRBJ2-7; a weak D match, TRBD2 (5 bases). The germline V gene has CDR1 MNHNS and CDR2 SASEGT. The CDR3 extends over 17 amino acids. Trimming left V 6 bases short and J 0 bases short, with 21 bases between.

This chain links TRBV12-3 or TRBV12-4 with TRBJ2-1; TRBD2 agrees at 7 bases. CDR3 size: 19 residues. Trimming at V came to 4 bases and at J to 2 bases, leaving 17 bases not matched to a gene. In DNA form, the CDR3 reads TGTGCCAGCAGTTCCGAAGGTCGACTGGGCGGGGGAACCTACAATGAGCAGTTCTTC. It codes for CASSSEGRLGGGTYNEQFF.

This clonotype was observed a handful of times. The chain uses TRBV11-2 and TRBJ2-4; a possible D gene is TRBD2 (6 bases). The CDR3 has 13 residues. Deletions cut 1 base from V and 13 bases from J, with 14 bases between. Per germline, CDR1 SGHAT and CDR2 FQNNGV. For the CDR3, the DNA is TGTGCCAGCAGCTTAGGATTTGTCGGACTACAGTACTTC. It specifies CASSLGFVGLQYF. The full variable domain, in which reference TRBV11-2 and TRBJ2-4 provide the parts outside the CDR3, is EAGVAQSPRYKIIEKRQSVAFWCNPISGHATLYWYQQILGQGPKLLIQFQNNGVVDDSQLPKDRFSAERLKGVDSTLKIQPAKLEDSAVYLCASSLGFVGLQYFGAGTRLSVL.

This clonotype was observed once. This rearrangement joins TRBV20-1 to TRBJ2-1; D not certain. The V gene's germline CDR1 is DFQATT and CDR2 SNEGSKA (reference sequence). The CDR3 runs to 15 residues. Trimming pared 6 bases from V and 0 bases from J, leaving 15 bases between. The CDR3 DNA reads TGCAGTGCCCTGACTGGGTGGGGCTCCTACAATGAGCAGTTCTTC. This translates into CSALTGWGSYNEQFF.

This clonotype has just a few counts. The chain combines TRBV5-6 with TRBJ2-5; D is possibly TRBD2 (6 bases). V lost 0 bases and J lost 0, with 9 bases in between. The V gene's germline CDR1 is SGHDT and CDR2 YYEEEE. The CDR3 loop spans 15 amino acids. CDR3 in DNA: TGTGCCAGCAGCTTGGGGCGGGACGACCAAGAGACCCAGTACTTC. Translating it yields CASSLGRDDQETQYF.

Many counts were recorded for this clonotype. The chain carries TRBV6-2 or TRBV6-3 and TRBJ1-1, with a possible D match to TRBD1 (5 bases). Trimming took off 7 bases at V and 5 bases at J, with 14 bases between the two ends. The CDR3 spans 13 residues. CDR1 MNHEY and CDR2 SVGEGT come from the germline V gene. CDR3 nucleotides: TGTGCCAGCACTCTCGCAGGGCGGACTGAAGCTTTCTTT. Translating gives CASTLAGRTEAFF.